One and the same sample provided the 30 T cell receptor beta chains below, sequenced in a study of cytomegalovirus exposure and HLA in healthy donors. The data were produced by immunoSEQ multiplex PCR, yet TCRdb's version contains in-frame clones alone and is incomplete. The sample yields 130,000 or so clones, roughly 90% seen once. The sequencing sample was made of PBMCs. The receptor set was obtained from a woman aged 18-29 years in good health and CMV-seronegative.

The genes are TRBV5-1 and TRBJ2-1, with 7 bases that match TRBD2. Per germline, CDR1 SGHRS and CDR2 YFSETQ. V trimming: 1 base; J trimming: 3 bases; junction bases outside the gene matches: 7. The CDR3 runs 16 residues. The CDR3 DNA reads TGCGCCAGCAGCTTGCAAGGCGGGGGTAACTACAATGAGCAGTTCTTC. Its translation: CASSLQGGGNYNEQFF.

The V and J genes are TRBV28 and TRBJ2-1; 8 bases fit TRBD2. Germline loops: CDR1 MDHEN, CDR2 SYDVKM. The CDR3 spans 18 residues. Trimming removed 3 bases from V and 1 base from J; junction bases left unmatched: 11. Written as DNA, the CDR3 is TGTGCCAGCAGTTTCTTCCATAGCGGGGCCTTTTCCTACAATGAGCAGTTCTTC. Encoded protein: CASSFFHSGAFSYNEQFF. The variable domain in full, completed from reference TRBV28 and TRBJ2-1, reads DVKVTQSSRYLVKRTGEKVFLECVQDMDHENMFWYRQDPGLGLRLIYFSYDVKMKEKGDIPEGYSVSREKKERFSLILESASTNQTSMYLCASSFFHSGAFSYNEQFFGPGTRLTVL.

The V and J genes are TRBV2 and TRBJ2-5; D perhaps matches TRBD2 (5 bases). Germline values: CDR1 SNHLY, CDR2 FYNNEI. Trimming pared 6 bases from V and 5 bases from J, leaving 16 bases between. This CDR3 is built from 14 residues. The CDR3 spells CASSRLRDGETQYF. The DNA of the CDR3 is TGTGCCAGCAGCCGACTAAGGGATGGGGAGACCCAGTACTTC.

The gene calls are TRBV18 and TRBJ1-4, with D possibly being TRBD1 (6 bases). Trimming took off 3 bases at V and 2 bases at J, with 13 bases between the two ends. This CDR3 has 16 residues. Germline V CDR1 and CDR2: KGHSH, LQKENI. CDR3 region: CASSPGTPDTNEKLFF. Written as DNA, the CDR3 is TGTGCCAGCTCACCTGGGACACCAGACACTAATGAAAAACTGTTTTTT.

This clone appeared once. The rearrangement uses TRBV5-8 and TRBJ2-5; weak D call: TRBD2 (6 bases). The germline V gene encodes CDR1 SGHTS and CDR2 YDEGEE. V lost 0 bases and J lost 5, with 14 bases in between. CDR3 length equals 15 residues. The CDR3: CASSLARGWWETQYF. CDR3 nucleotides: TGTGCCAGCAGCTTGGCTCGGGGGTGGTGGGAGACCCAGTACTTC.

The rearrangement links TRBV27 to TRBJ2-7, with 8 bases aligning to TRBD2. The germline V gene encodes CDR1 MNHEY and CDR2 SMNVEV (reference sequence). The CDR3 loop spans 15 amino acids. J was trimmed by 0 bases and V by 3 bases; bases with no gene match: 4. CDR3 sequence (DNA): TGTGCCAGCAGTTTCAGGCGGGAGGTCTCCTACGAGCAGTACTTC. This encodes CASSFRREVSYEQYF.

This clone was seen just once. The gene calls are TRBV6-5 and TRBJ2-7; 7 bases map to TRBD1. The germline V gene encodes CDR1 MNHEY and CDR2 SVGAGI. V lost 2 bases to trimming and J lost 4 bases; unmatched junction nucleotides: 5. This CDR3 has 14 amino acids. In DNA form, the CDR3 reads TGTGCCAGCAGTTACAGGGGGCTGGGATACGAGCAGTACTTC. Residues: CASSYRGLGYEQYF.

The genes are TRBV7-2 and TRBJ1-5; possibly TRBD1 for D (5 bases). Trimming shortened V by 2 bases and J by 7 bases, and 12 bases separated the two germline ends. The CDR3 contains 14 residues. Germline V gene sequence: CDR1 SGHTA, CDR2 FQGNSA. The CDR3 sequence: CASSLRQGGQPQHF. DNA for the CDR3: TGTGCCAGCAGCTTACGGCAGGGCGGACAGCCCCAGCATTTT.

The rearrangement uses TRBV5-5 and TRBJ1-2, with 8 bases that match TRBD1. The V gene end was trimmed by 4 bases and the J gene end by 4 bases; junction bases not matched to a gene: 6. The CDR3 length is 14 residues. In germline, CDR1 is SGHKS, CDR2 YYEKEE (reference sequence). In DNA, the CDR3 is TGTGCCAGCAGCATAGGACAGGGTGGCTATGGCTACACCTTC. Protein: CASSIGQGGYGYTF.

The chain couples TRBV19 to TRBJ2-6; possibly TRBD1 for D (6 bases). The CDR3 has 15 residues. Germline CDR1 is LNHDA and CDR2 is SQIVND (reference sequence). Trimming removed 6 bases at V and 0 bases at J, with 9 bases between. CDR3: CASSRGASGANVLTF. The CDR3 DNA is TGTGCCAGTAGCAGGGGCGCCTCTGGGGCCAACGTCCTGACTTTC.

This clone occurred once. The V and J genes are TRBV7-2 and TRBJ2-7, with 9 bases identical to TRBD2. Per the germline V gene, CDR1 is SGHTA and CDR2 is FQGNSA. The CDR3 covers 16 residues. The junction had 10 bases not matched to a gene; V was cut back by 1 base and J by 6 bases. For the CDR3, the DNA is TGTGCCAGCAGCTTAGGTTCTAGCGGGAACGGAGGCGAGCAGTACTTC. This translates into CASSLGSSGNGGEQYF.

The CDR3, as DNA: TGTGCCAGCAGTTTATCCGGGGTAGGTGGCTACACCTTC. Residues: CASSLSGVGGYTF. This rearrangement joins TRBV27 to TRBJ1-2; D uncertain. V was trimmed by 0 bases and J by 7 bases, leaving 9 bases between them. The CDR3 extends over 13 amino acids. The V gene's germline CDR1 is MNHEY and CDR2 SMNVEV (reference sequence).

V and J are TRBV5-8 and TRBJ2-1, with no clear D. V lost 0 bases to trimming and J lost 1 base, with 8 bases between them. The CDR3 is 15 residues long. CDR1 SGHTS and CDR2 YDEGEE come from the germline V gene. The CDR3 spells CASSLASFSYNEQFF. The CDR3 region has the DNA TGTGCCAGCAGCTTGGCATCATTTTCCTACAATGAGCAGTTCTTC.

This chain uses TRBV5-1 with TRBJ1-6; D is possibly TRBD1 (6 bases). Per the germline V gene, CDR1 is SGHRS and CDR2 is YFSETQ. The CDR3 length is 14 residues. V lost 3 bases to trimming and J lost 3 bases, with 7 bases between them. CDR3 residues: CASSWDIYNSPLHF. DNA for the CDR3: TGCGCCAGCAGCTGGGACATCTATAATTCACCCCTCCACTTT. The variable domain in full, completed from reference TRBV5-1 and TRBJ1-6, reads KAGVTQTPRYLIKTRGQQVTLSCSPISGHRSVSWYQQTPGQGLQFLFEYFSETQRNKGNFPGRFSGRQFSNSRSEMNVSTLELGDSALYLCASSWDIYNSPLHFGNGTRLTVT.

This clone was picked up one time. The rearrangement joins TRBV10-3 to TRBJ1-1; D is perhaps TRBD1 (6 bases). The CDR3 spans 13 residues. The V end lost 6 bases, the J end lost 4 bases, and 12 bases lay between the germline ends. Germline values: CDR1 ENHRY, CDR2 SYGVKD. CDR3 loop: CAIRAGVGTEAFF. CDR3 bases: TGTGCCATCAGGGCAGGGGTCGGCACTGAAGCTTTCTTT.

The chain has TRBV27 and TRBJ2-7, with 7 nucleotides matching TRBD1. Germline CDR1 MNHEY, CDR2 SMNVEV (reference sequence). The ends lost 5 bases at V and 0 bases at J; junction bases unmatched: 7. This CDR3 is built from 15 residues. CDR3 in amino acids: CASSVGTASSYEQYF. CDR3 DNA: TGTGCCAGCAGTGTAGGGACAGCGTCCTCCTACGAGCAGTACTTC.

The CDR3 loop is CASSEREGRNTIYF. The DNA of the CDR3 is TGTGCCAGCAGTGAACGGGAGGGACGAAACACCATATATTTT. V gene TRBV2 combines with J gene TRBJ1-3; the D gene is possibly TRBD1 (5 bases). CDR1 and CDR2 from the germline V gene are SNHLY and FYNNEI. V was cut by 2 bases and J by 5 bases, with 10 bases left in between. The CDR3 consists of 14 residues.

V is TRBV28 and J is TRBJ1-3; weak D call: TRBD1 (5 bases). V was clipped by 3 bases and J by 0 bases, with 9 bases between them. Germline CDR1 MDHEN, CDR2 SYDVKM. This CDR3 has 15 amino acids. CDR3 protein: CASSFPGGSGNTIYF. The CDR3 bases are TGTGCCAGCAGTTTCCCCGGGGGCTCTGGAAACACCATATATTTT.

This sequence joins TRBV27 and TRBJ2-5; TRBD2 matches at 11 bases. The trim removed 6 bases at V and 4 bases at J, leaving 10 bases unmatched. Germline V gene lookup returns CDR1 MNHEY and CDR2 SMNVEV (reference sequence). The CDR3 has 16 amino acids. This chain's CDR3 is CASRTGTSGVGETQYF. The CDR3 nucleotides read TGTGCCAGCAGGACCGGGACTAGCGGAGTTGGAGAGACCCAGTACTTC.

The chain joins TRBV27 to TRBJ2-3, with D possibly being TRBD2 (6 bases). Trimming took 5 bases from V and 2 from J, leaving 14 bases between them. The germline CDR1 and CDR2 sequences are MNHEY and SMNVEV (reference sequence). This CDR3 region has 15 residues. The CDR3 DNA reads as TGTGCCAGCAGTGCTCGTCTAGCGCTCACAGATACGCAGTATTTT. Translated, it gives CASSARLALTDTQYF.

V gene TRBV2 combines with J gene TRBJ1-2, with 9 bases that match TRBD1. The CDR3 extends over 15 amino acids. Germline trimming cut 7 bases from V and 7 bases from J; bases unmatched to any gene: 13. Germline V lookup: CDR1 SNHLY, CDR2 FYNNEI. CDR3: CASKVTGTGSGGYTF. The CDR3, as DNA: TGTGCCAGCAAGGTTACCGGGACAGGGTCCGGTGGCTACACCTTC.

This clone was picked up a small number of times. The CDR3 sequence: CASSDSGSSPLHF. The DNA for the CDR3 is TGTGCCAGCAGTGACTCCGGTAGTTCACCCCTCCACTTT. This chain links TRBV6-4 with TRBJ1-6; no firm D call. The germline V and J ends were trimmed by 0 bases and 9 bases, with 6 bases remaining between them. Germline V lookup: CDR1 MRHNA, CDR2 SNTAGT. The CDR3 length is 13 residues.

This sequence joins TRBV11-2 and TRBJ1-4; no definite D call. The CDR3 spans 15 residues. Between the trimmed V and J ends, which lost 1 base and 5 bases, there was a span of 11 bases. Germline V lookup: CDR1 SGHAT, CDR2 FQNNGV. CDR3 region: CASSLVWQANEKLFF. CDR3 nucleotide sequence: TGTGCCAGCAGCTTAGTCTGGCAGGCCAATGAAAAACTGTTTTTT.

The V call is TRBV6-5, the J call TRBJ2-7, with 7 bases lining up with TRBD1. The CDR3 has 13 amino acids. The V gene end was trimmed by 8 bases and the J gene end by 2 bases; junction bases not matched to a gene: 6. Germline V lookup: CDR1 MNHEY, CDR2 SVGAGI. The chain's CDR3 is CASGDRVPYEQYF. The CDR3 DNA sequence: TGTGCCAGCGGCGACAGGGTTCCCTACGAGCAGTACTTC.

This clone was detected only once. The chain employs TRBV2 and TRBJ2-1, with TRBD1 identical over 10 bases. With 3 bases clipped from V and 6 bases from J, the junction kept 5 bases outside the gene matches. The CDR3 sequence is 15 residues long. Germline values: CDR1 SNHLY, CDR2 FYNNEI. CDR3 nucleotides: TGTGCCAGCAGTGACGACAGGGGGCTGGTCAATGAGCAGTTCTTC. Residues: CASSDDRGLVNEQFF.

The rearrangement joins TRBV2 to TRBJ1-1; no definite D call. Germline assignment: CDR1 SNHLY and CDR2 FYNNEI. The CDR3 runs to 15 residues. V dropped 5 bases and J dropped 0 bases, with 13 bases sitting between them. The CDR3 region has the DNA TGTGCCAGCAGTAAGCGACGGAATCTGAACACTGAAGCTTTCTTT. It is translated as CASSKRRNLNTEAFF.

On this clone itself: Within the sample, other DNA sequences also encode this same CDR3. The chain is built from TRBV28 and TRBJ2-3; weak D call: TRBD2 (6 bases). The CDR3 has 15 residues. Trimming shortened V by 1 base and J by 1 base, and 9 bases separated the two germline ends. Germline V CDR1 and CDR2: MDHEN, SYDVKM. The CDR3 DNA reads as TGTGCCAGCAGTTTATCGGGGGACCGCACAGATACGCAGTATTTT. Translation gives CASSLSGDRTDTQYF.

The chain joins TRBV28 to TRBJ1-2; 8 bases line up with TRBD1. The CDR3 sequence is 13 residues long. V shed 8 bases, J shed 2 bases, and the junction held 4 bases outside the gene matches. Germline CDR1 is MDHEN and CDR2 is SYDVKM. The CDR3 sequence: CASLTGGNYGYTF. CDR3 nucleotides: TGTGCCAGCCTAACAGGGGGAAACTATGGCTACACCTTC.

This clone showed up just once. The chain is built from TRBV9 and TRBJ1-1, with no clear D. The V end lost 1 base, the J end lost 1 base, and 8 bases lay between the germline ends. The germline V gene encodes CDR1 SGDLS and CDR2 YYNGEE. This CDR3 has 14 residues. The CDR3 sequence: CASSVIAENTEAFF. CDR3 nucleotides: TGTGCCAGCAGCGTAATTGCAGAGAACACTGAAGCTTTCTTT.

This chain uses TRBV27 with TRBJ2-3; 11 bases line up with TRBD2. The junction had 3 bases not matched to a gene; V was cut back by 6 bases and J by 4 bases. The CDR3 loop spans 14 amino acids. Germline V gene lookup returns CDR1 MNHEY and CDR2 SMNVEV (reference sequence). The DNA for the CDR3 is TGTGCCAGCAGGTTAGCGGGAGGGTCAGATACGCAGTATTTT. The encoded protein is CASRLAGGSDTQYF.